One and the same sample provided the 20 T cell receptor beta chains below, sequenced in a study of shared clonotypes between healthy human individuals (dated by TCRdb to between 2020 and 2021). The library came from the immunoSEQ multiplex PCR assay. TCRdb holds this immuneACCESS table with in-frame rearrangements only. Some clones are missing; in checked studies, unresolved V genes explain under half, and the rest has no known cause. Here the sample has about 110,000 clones; 55% to 70% occur a single time. Of the sample, approximately 23% falls within the top ten clones. Material: memory CD8+ T cells sorted from blood. What this sample's cell subset or site label stands for: CD45RO+ cells pooled with CCR7-negative TemRA cells. The source of these receptors is a young woman in good health.

This clone occurred once. The J gene is TRBJ1-6, the V gene TRBV4-1; TRBD1 is a possible D gene (5 bases). Trimming took off 4 bases at V and 5 bases at J, with 15 bases between the two ends. The CDR3 extends over 16 amino acids. The germline gives CDR1 MGHRA, CDR2 YSYEKL. This CDR3 reads CASSPYPGGNNSPLHF. In nucleotides, the CDR3 is TGCGCCAGCAGCCCCTACCCCGGGGGAAATAATTCACCCCTCCACTTT.

This chain connects TRBV10-1 to TRBJ2-2; 9 bases are shared with TRBD2. Per germline, CDR1 WNHNN and CDR2 SYGVQD (reference sequence). The CDR3 covers 15 residues. The V and J ends lost 2 bases and 5 bases, in that order; junction bases with no gene match: 3. The CDR3 bases are TGCGCCAGCAGTGAGGGCGGGAGGGGAACCGGGGAGCTGTTTTTT. The encoded protein is CASSEGGRGTGELFF.

V usage is TRBV11-2 and J usage is TRBJ2-2, with TRBD2 matching over 12 bases. V trimming: 5 bases; J trimming: 2 bases; junction bases outside the gene matches: 3. The CDR3 is 16 amino acids. Germline CDR1 and CDR2: SGHAT and FQNNGV. The CDR3 DNA reads TGTGCCAGCAGCAAACTAGCGGGGGGAAACACCGGGGAGCTGTTTTTT. This translates into CASSKLAGGNTGELFF.

This clone occurred once. The chain uses TRBV2 and TRBJ2-7; 7 bases map to TRBD2. There are 13 residues in the CDR3. Germline CDR1 reads SNHLY; CDR2 reads FYNNEI. The trim removed 7 bases at V and 3 bases at J, leaving 6 bases unmatched. Here the CDR3 reads CASTPSGHYEQYF. The CDR3 nucleotides read TGTGCCAGCACGCCTAGCGGACACTACGAGCAGTACTTC.

This chain uses TRBV4-1 with TRBJ2-5; D gene uncertain. Deletions cut 1 base from V and 13 bases from J, with 19 bases between. The V gene's germline CDR1 is MGHRA and CDR2 YSYEKL. This CDR3 is built from 14 residues. CDR3 coding DNA: TGCGCCAGCAGCCAAGGAATTGACCCGGCACCTGGGTACTTC. Its translation: CASSQGIDPAPGYF.

This clone was seen a few times. V gene TRBV27 combines with J gene TRBJ2-3, with 10 positions matching TRBD1. CDR1 and CDR2 from the germline V gene are MNHEY and SMNVEV (reference sequence). V shed 5 bases, J shed 0 bases, and the junction held 2 bases outside the gene matches. The CDR3 is 15 residues long. The CDR3 region has the DNA TGTGCCAGCAGTCGGGACAGGGGTAGCACAGATACGCAGTATTTT. The encoded protein is CASSRDRGSTDTQYF.

This rearrangement joins TRBV29-1 to TRBJ2-1, with 7 nucleotides matching TRBD1. CDR3 length equals 15 residues. Per germline, CDR1 SQVTM and CDR2 ANQGSEA. The V segment lost 2 bases and the J segment 0 bases; nucleotides outside the gene matches: 4. The chain's CDR3 is CSVETWDSSYNEQFF. DNA for the CDR3: TGCAGCGTTGAAACATGGGACAGCTCCTACAATGAGCAGTTCTTC.

The chain couples TRBV11-2 to TRBJ2-7, with D hard to call. Germline values: CDR1 SGHAT, CDR2 FQNNGV. Trimming stripped 2 bases from V and 5 bases from J, with 7 bases between. The CDR3 spans 12 residues. The CDR3 loop reads CASSLFPNEQYF. The CDR3 bases are TGTGCCAGCAGCTTATTTCCAAACGAGCAGTACTTC.

As for this clone: Other DNA sequences in the sample encode the same CDR3. The chain links TRBV6-1 to TRBJ1-3; no firm D call. The CDR3 extends over 15 amino acids. Trimming took off 0 bases at V and 0 bases at J, with 6 bases between the two ends. The germline gives CDR1 MNHNS, CDR2 SASEGT. CDR3: CASSEASDSGNTIYF. In DNA form, the CDR3 reads TGTGCCAGCAGTGAAGCGTCAGACTCTGGAAACACCATATATTTT.

This clone was counted at least ten times. The genes are TRBV28 and TRBJ2-1; a weak D match, TRBD2 (6 bases). This CDR3 has 15 residues. Germline-derived CDR1 and CDR2 are MDHEN and SYDVKM. V shed 2 bases and J shed 2 bases, with 10 bases lying between them. The CDR3 region is CASSLTGEPYNEQFF. CDR3 nucleotides: TGTGCCAGCAGTTTAACGGGGGAGCCCTACAATGAGCAGTTCTTC.

A note on this clone: This specimen includes other DNA sequences encoding the same CDR3. The CDR3 nucleotides read TGTGCCAGCAGCGGAACTAGCGGGGCATACAATGAGCAGTTCTTC. It codes for CASSGTSGAYNEQFF. This chain links TRBV27 with TRBJ2-1; TRBD2 agrees at 10 bases. V lost 6 bases to trimming and J lost 4 bases; unmatched junction nucleotides: 6. Per the germline V gene, CDR1 is MNHEY and CDR2 is SMNVEV (reference sequence). This CDR3 contains 15 residues.

This clone was recorded many times. The chain combines TRBV29-1 with TRBJ1-2; D uncertain. V gave up 6 bases and J gave up 6 bases, with 11 bases separating them. In germline, CDR1 is SQVTM, CDR2 ANQGSEA. The length of the CDR3 is 11 residues. CDR3 nucleotide sequence: TGCAGCGTAACGTCTTGGGATGGCTACACCTTC. Protein product: CSVTSWDGYTF.

This clone was found a few times. This chain connects TRBV28 to TRBJ2-7, with D hard to call. V lost 8 bases, J lost 0 bases, and 20 bases lay in between. The V gene's germline CDR1 is MDHEN and CDR2 SYDVKM. The CDR3 loop spans 16 amino acids. The CDR3, as DNA: TGTGCCAGCCAACCAGCAGGAACGGTGAGCTCCTACGAGCAGTACTTC. Translation: CASQPAGTVSSYEQYF.

This clone was seen only a few times. This rearrangement joins TRBV25-1 to TRBJ2-3, with unresolved D. V lost 7 bases and J 3 bases, leaving 14 bases between the germline ends. The CDR3 is made up of 14 amino acids. Germline values: CDR1 MGHDK, CDR2 SYGVNS. The CDR3 here is CASISRQSTDTQYF. The CDR3 bases are TGTGCCAGCATATCAAGGCAGTCAACAGATACGCAGTATTTT. Complete variable domain (other parts from reference TRBV25-1 and TRBJ2-3): EADIYQTPRYLVIGTGKKITLECSQTMGHDKMYWYQQDPGMELHLIHYSYGVNSTEKGDLSSESTVSRIRTEHFPLTLESARPSHTSQYLCASISRQSTDTQYFGPGTRLTVL.

The V call is TRBV6-4, the J call TRBJ2-3; a weak D match, TRBD1 (6 bases). The CDR3 sequence is 15 residues long. With 4 bases removed from V and 2 bases from J, the gap between germline ends came to 13 bases. Germline V lookup: CDR1 MRHNA, CDR2 SNTAGT. The CDR3 is CASSVGGADTDTQYF. The CDR3 coding sequence is TGTGCCAGCAGTGTTGGGGGCGCAGACACAGATACGCAGTATTTT.

CDR3 sequence reads: CASSPFGTGVYEQYF. CDR3 in DNA: TGTGCCAGCAGTCCCTTTGGGACAGGGGTCTACGAGCAGTACTTC. The chain uses TRBV28 and TRBJ2-7, with 10 bases fitting TRBD1. J gave up 3 bases and V 5 bases, and 7 bases lay outside the gene matches. The CDR3 has 15 residues. Germline values: CDR1 MDHEN, CDR2 SYDVKM.

The chain joins TRBV29-1 to TRBJ2-2, with no clear D. This CDR3 is built from 12 residues. Germline CDR1 SQVTM, CDR2 ANQGSEA. Trimming took 7 bases from V and 2 from J, leaving 8 bases between them. CDR3 bases: TGCAGCGGCGTGACTAACACCGGGGAGCTGTTTTTT. Protein product: CSGVTNTGELFF.

V is TRBV14 and J is TRBJ2-3; the D gene is possibly TRBD1 (5 bases). The germline CDR1 and CDR2 sequences are SGHDN and FVKESK. Trimming took 1 base from V and 3 from J, leaving 11 bases between them. The CDR3 covers 15 residues. CDR3 nucleotide sequence: TGTGCCAGCAGCCAAGTCGCAGGGATGACAGATACGCAGTATTTT. Translated: CASSQVAGMTDTQYF.

The chain employs TRBV7-6 and TRBJ2-7, with D maybe TRBD1 (6 bases). Germline CDR1 is SGHVS and CDR2 is FNYEAQ. The CDR3 extends over 11 amino acids. The V and J ends lost 8 bases and 6 bases respectively, with 11 bases between them. The CDR3 DNA is TGTGCCAGCTCAGGGGAGTTCGAGCAGTACTTC. Amino acid sequence: CASSGEFEQYF.

This clone was observed a single time. The chain is built from TRBV7-9 and TRBJ2-4; TRBD1 aligns across 8 bases. This CDR3 comprises 16 residues. Germline CDR1 reads SEHNR; CDR2 reads FQNEAQ (reference sequence). Losses at the gene ends were 6 bases for V and 1 base for J; bases not matched to a gene: 8. DNA of the CDR3: TGTGCCAGCAGGCCTCCCCGGGACAGGGCCAAAAACATTCAGTACTTC. It encodes CASRPPRDRAKNIQYF.